The 4 T cell receptor beta chains in this list originate from one sample, sequenced in a study of Ad26.COV2.S vaccination and SARS-CoV-2 variants. Assay used: immunoSEQ multiplex PCR; TCRdb lists only in-frame clones, some missing. The sample records roughly 100,000 clones, around 80% being singletons. The specimen was peripheral blood, collected after recovery from COVID-19. The receptors shown here come from a human donor who had recovered from COVID-19.

This rearrangement joins TRBV7-2 to TRBJ2-5; D might be TRBD2 (6 bases). V lost 5 bases and J 2 bases, leaving 12 bases between the germline ends. Looked up from germline, CDR1 is SGHTA and CDR2 is FQGNSA. The CDR3 is 14 amino acids. This CDR3 is CASSPAGGQETQYF. The CDR3 DNA follows: TGTGCCAGCAGCCCAGCCGGGGGACAAGAGACCCAGTACTTC.

The chain couples TRBV18 to TRBJ2-5; D tentatively fits TRBD1 or TRBD2 (5 bases each). The ends were cut back, 0 bases at V and 1 base at J, with 6 bases in the middle. The CDR3 is 14 amino acids. Germline lookup yields CDR1 KGHSH and CDR2 LQKENI. The DNA of the CDR3 is TGTGCCAGCTCACCACCCGGGACCCAAGAGACCCAGTACTTC. Translating it yields CASSPPGTQETQYF.

This clone was seen a single time. V gene TRBV5-1 combines with J gene TRBJ1-2; TRBD1 matches 12 bases. CDR1 is SGHRS, CDR2 YFSETQ, per germline. The CDR3 spans 22 residues. V shed 0 bases and J 5 bases; nucleotides not matched to a gene: 23. CDR3 region: CASSLAGALYGTGGVTVYGYTF. CDR3 sequence (DNA): TGCGCCAGCAGCTTGGCTGGAGCTTTGTACGGGACAGGGGGCGTCACGGTATATGGCTACACCTTC.

This clone appeared a single time. The chain uses TRBV19 and TRBJ1-2, with TRBD1 matching over 8 bases. CDR3 size: 13 residues. The germline V gene encodes CDR1 LNHDA and CDR2 SQIVND (reference sequence). Losses at the gene ends were 10 bases for V and 7 bases for J; bases not matched to a gene: 11. The CDR3 DNA sequence: TGTGCCACCCGCATCGGACAGGGCGCTGGCTACACCTTC. Protein sequence: CATRIGQGAGYTF.